A selection of T cell receptor beta chains follows, all from one sample in a study of beta chain features in type 1 diabetes. The data were produced by immunoSEQ multiplex PCR, yet TCRdb's version contains in-frame clones alone and is incomplete. The table has about 180,000 clones, approximately 7.8% seen once. The sample comprised central memory CD4+ T cells from blood. The receptor set was obtained from a woman aged 40-49 years with type 1 diabetes. Both conserved end residues are part of each CDR3. Each record gives: J gene, V gene, CDR3 protein.

j_call: TRBJ2-2
v_call: TRBV27
cdr3_aa: CASSWIGGNTGELFF

j_call: TRBJ2-1
v_call: TRBV7-2
cdr3_aa: CASSRSNEQFF

j_call: TRBJ1-2
v_call: TRBV15
cdr3_aa: CATSRYPRTGQDYGYTF

j_call: TRBJ2-3
v_call: TRBV6-1
cdr3_aa: CASSEQMGGDTQYF

j_call: TRBJ1-4
v_call: TRBV6-6
cdr3_aa: CASTRGTKEKLFF

j_call: TRBJ2-3
v_call: TRBV29-1
cdr3_aa: CSVPWGGGPDTQYF

j_call: TRBJ2-7
v_call: TRBV18
cdr3_aa: CASSQAPSGSRYEQYF

j_call: TRBJ2-3
v_call: TRBV18
cdr3_aa: CASSPLSLAGTGSTDTQYF

j_call: TRBJ2-1
v_call: TRBV7-8
cdr3_aa: CASSFSSGEEYNEQFF

j_call: TRBJ2-7
v_call: TRBV28
cdr3_aa: CASSSPEGVEQYF

j_call: TRBJ1-2
v_call: TRBV7-9
cdr3_aa: CASSASRGSYGYTF

j_call: TRBJ2-2
v_call: TRBV5-1
cdr3_aa: CASSLASGSVNGELFF

j_call: TRBJ1-6
v_call: TRBV7-3
cdr3_aa: CASSQGQGDSPLHF

j_call: TRBJ2-5
v_call: TRBV14
cdr3_aa: CASSQGSGGRTQYF

j_call: TRBJ2-5
v_call: TRBV6-5
cdr3_aa: CASKGKLAEETQYF

j_call: TRBJ1-1
v_call: TRBV5-1
cdr3_aa: CASSLGGDGTEAFF

j_call: TRBJ1-5
v_call: TRBV7-2
cdr3_aa: CASSLSRADQPQHF

j_call: TRBJ1-2
v_call: TRBV5-1
cdr3_aa: CASSLGEADGYTF

j_call: TRBJ2-7
v_call: TRBV6-5
cdr3_aa: CASSPRTSGSYEQYF

j_call: TRBJ2-2
v_call: TRBV28
cdr3_aa: CASTPGGYGELFF

j_call: TRBJ2-3
v_call: TRBV7-9
cdr3_aa: CASSLGTGGKDTQYF

j_call: TRBJ2-5
v_call: TRBV10-3
cdr3_aa: CAIRSGETQYF

j_call: TRBJ2-2
v_call: TRBV19
cdr3_aa: CASRDRGPTGELFF

j_call: TRBJ2-1
v_call: TRBV2
cdr3_aa: CASKGQTYNEQFF

j_call: TRBJ2-7
v_call: TRBV4-2
cdr3_aa: CASSQETGRYEQYF

j_call: TRBJ2-3
v_call: TRBV7-3
cdr3_aa: CASSSAGGTDTQYF

j_call: TRBJ2-5
v_call: TRBV2
cdr3_aa: CASSLAGGTQYF